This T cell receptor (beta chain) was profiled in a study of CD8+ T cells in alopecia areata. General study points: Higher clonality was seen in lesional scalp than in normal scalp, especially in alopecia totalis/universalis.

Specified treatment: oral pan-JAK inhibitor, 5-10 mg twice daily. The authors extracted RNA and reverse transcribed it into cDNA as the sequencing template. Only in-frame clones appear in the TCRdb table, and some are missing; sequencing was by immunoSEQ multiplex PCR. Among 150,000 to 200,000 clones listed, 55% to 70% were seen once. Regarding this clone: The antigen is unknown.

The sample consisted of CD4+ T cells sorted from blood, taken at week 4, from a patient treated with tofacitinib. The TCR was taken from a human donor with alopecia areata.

The CDR3 nucleotides are TGTGCCGCCCGGGGGACTAGCACAGATACGCAGTATTTT. This sequence encodes CAARGTSTDTQYF. V gene TRBV27 combines with J gene TRBJ2-3; possible D gene TRBD2, 6 bases. From germline, CDR1 is MNHEY and CDR2 SMNVEV (reference sequence). The CDR3 is 13 residues long. V was pared by 11 bases and J by 0 bases, with 12 bases between.